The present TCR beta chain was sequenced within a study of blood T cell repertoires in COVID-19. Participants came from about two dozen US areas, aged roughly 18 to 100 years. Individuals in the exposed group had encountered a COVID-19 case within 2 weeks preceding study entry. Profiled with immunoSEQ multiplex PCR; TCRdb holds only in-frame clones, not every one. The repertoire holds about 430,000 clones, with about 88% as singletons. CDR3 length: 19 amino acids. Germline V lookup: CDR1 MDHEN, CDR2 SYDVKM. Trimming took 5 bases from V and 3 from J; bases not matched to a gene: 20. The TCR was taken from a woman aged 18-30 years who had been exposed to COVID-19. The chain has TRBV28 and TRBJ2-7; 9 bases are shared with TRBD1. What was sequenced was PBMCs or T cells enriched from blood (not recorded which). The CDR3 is CASSQYTGGAFGPLYEQYF. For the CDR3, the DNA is TGTGCCAGCAGTCAATACACAGGGGGCGCTTTCGGACCCCTCTACGAGCAGTACTTC.